This passage covers 19 T cell receptor beta chains from one sample sequenced in a study of T-cell reconstitution after alpha-beta-depleted transplantation in children. The TCRbeta library was prepared with unique molecular identifiers. TCRdb analysed the PCR reads with MiXCR anew, one entry per CDR3 protein. This table holds approximately 800,000 distinct CDR3 sequences, approximately 15% found once. Sequenced material: PBMCs, mostly from graft donor cells, taken 360 days after TCRalphabeta/CD19-depleted stem cell transplant. The origin of the receptors is a male patient younger than 18 who had a stem cell transplant for acute lymphoblastic leukemia, so the T cells may come from the graft donor.

V is TRBV29-1 and J is TRBJ1-2, with a weak D call TRBD1 (5 bases). The germline V gene encodes CDR1 SQVTM and CDR2 ANQGSEA. This CDR3 region has 12 residues. V gave up 7 bases and J gave up 4 bases, with 13 bases separating them. The CDR3 reads CSAGDSTYGYTF. CDR3 in DNA: TGCAGCGCAGGCGACAGTACCTATGGCTACACCTTC.

The CDR3 reads CASSPGLAGGRAHYNEQFF. The DNA for the CDR3 is TGCGCCAGCAGCCCCGGACTAGCGGGAGGTCGGGCTCACTACAATGAGCAGTTCTTC. V usage is TRBV4-1 and J usage is TRBJ2-1, with TRBD2 matching 14 bases. The CDR3 sequence is 19 residues long. V trimming: 4 bases; J trimming: 3 bases; junction bases outside the gene matches: 11. Per germline, CDR1 MGHRA and CDR2 YSYEKL.

The sample holds many counts of this clonotype. V usage is TRBV5-1 and J usage is TRBJ2-6, with D perhaps TRBD1 (6 bases). V was shortened by 4 bases and J by 2 bases, with 13 bases between the two germline ends. Germline values: CDR1 SGHRS, CDR2 YFSETQ. This CDR3 is 16 amino acids long. CDR3 nucleotides: TGCGCCAGCAGCATTACCGGGACAACTGGGGCCAACGTCCTGACTTTC. It yields the protein CASSITGTTGANVLTF.

This clonotype was recorded many times. V usage is TRBV7-2 and J usage is TRBJ2-4, with no clear D. CDR1 is SGHTA, CDR2 FQGNSA, per germline. This CDR3 comprises 13 residues. The germline V and J ends were trimmed by 4 bases and 3 bases, with 7 bases remaining between them. The CDR3 is CASSSLGKNIQYF. DNA for the CDR3: TGTGCCAGCAGCTCCCTTGGCAAAAACATTCAGTACTTC.

This clonotype was seen a few times. The J gene is TRBJ2-3, the V gene TRBV6-1; D is unresolved. Trimming took off 2 bases at V and 6 bases at J, with 15 bases between the two ends. This CDR3 has 15 amino acids. The germline V gene encodes CDR1 MNHNS and CDR2 SASEGT. The CDR3 here is CASSEFPVASDTQYF. The CDR3 DNA is TGTGCCAGCAGTGAATTCCCCGTGGCATCTGATACGCAGTATTTT.

This clonotype was detected only a few times. CDR3 DNA sequence: TGTGCCAGCAGCCCCAATAGCGGGATGAGCACAGATACGCAGTATTTT. Residues: CASSPNSGMSTDTQYF. The chain is built from TRBV11-1 and TRBJ2-3, with 8 positions matching TRBD2. Germline CDR1 is SGHAT and CDR2 is FQDESV (reference sequence). Trimming removed 5 bases from V and 0 bases from J; junction bases left unmatched: 7. The CDR3 is 16 amino acids.

This clonotype has just a few counts. CDR3 amino acids: CASSLVEGSEAFF. CDR3 bases: TGTGCCAGCAGCTTAGTGGAGGGGTCAGAAGCTTTCTTT. The rearrangement links TRBV11-2 to TRBJ1-1, with D tentatively TRBD1 (5 bases). Trimming cost V 1 base and J 8 bases, with 11 bases left between them. Germline loops: CDR1 SGHAT, CDR2 FQNNGV. CDR3 size: 13 residues.

This clonotype was counted only a few times. This sequence joins TRBV5-1 and TRBJ2-3; D gene uncertain. The CDR3 totals 14 residues. The V end lost 5 bases, the J end lost 3 bases, and 13 bases lay between the germline ends. Germline assignment: CDR1 SGHRS and CDR2 YFSETQ. The CDR3 nucleotides read TGCGCCAGCAGGTTGATGGGTCTTACAGATACGCAGTATTTT. Residues: CASRLMGLTDTQYF.

The V call is TRBV2, the J call TRBJ2-1; 12 bases agree with TRBD2. CDR1 and CDR2 (germline): SNHLY, FYNNEI. The trim removed 6 bases at V and 4 bases at J, leaving 1 base unmatched. The CDR3 extends over 14 amino acids. The chain's CDR3 is CASRTSGGYNEQFF. The CDR3 DNA follows: TGTGCCAGCAGGACTAGCGGGGGTTACAATGAGCAGTTCTTC.

Only one count was recorded for this clonotype. The rearrangement uses TRBV6-5 and TRBJ1-3, with D tentatively TRBD1 (5 bases). V lost 2 bases and J 9 bases, leaving 11 bases between the germline ends. The germline V gene encodes CDR1 MNHEY and CDR2 SVGAGI. This CDR3 contains 13 residues. CDR3 nucleotides: TGTGCCAGCAGTTACGGAGGGACCAGCACCATATATTTT. Translation: CASSYGGTSTIYF.

This clonotype was observed a handful of times. V and J are TRBV7-9 and TRBJ1-1; 8 nucleotides line up with TRBD1. The CDR3 has 14 residues. Germline V gene sequence: CDR1 SEHNR, CDR2 FQNEAQ (reference sequence). V lost 4 bases and J lost 1; bases outside the gene matches: 2. The CDR3 bases are TGTGCCAGCAGCTCGGGACAGGAGAACACTGAAGCTTTCTTT. Translation: CASSSGQENTEAFF.

This clonotype was observed a handful of times. The chain links TRBV27 to TRBJ1-5, with D possibly matching TRBD1 (6 bases). CDR3 length: 14 amino acids. Deletions cut 6 bases from V and 5 bases from J, with 14 bases between. In germline, CDR1 is MNHEY, CDR2 SMNVEV (reference sequence). The CDR3 here is CASRPDRNHQPQHF. Written as DNA, the CDR3 is TGTGCCAGCAGACCAGACAGGAACCATCAGCCCCAGCATTTT.

At least ten counts were recorded for this clonotype. The gene calls are TRBV7-9 and TRBJ2-1, with TRBD2 matching 7 bases. The V and J ends lost 2 bases and 4 bases, in that order; junction bases with no gene match: 8. The germline V gene encodes CDR1 SEHNR and CDR2 FQNEAQ (reference sequence). The CDR3 runs to 16 residues. CDR3: CASSLRLALKYNEQFF. CDR3 nucleotide sequence: TGTGCCAGCAGCTTAAGACTAGCCTTGAAGTACAATGAGCAGTTCTTC.

The CDR3 here is CASSPTIKTQYF. The CDR3 region has the DNA TGTGCCAGCTCACCAACGATAAAGACCCAGTACTTC. The chain has TRBV18 and TRBJ2-5; D gene ambiguous. Deletions cut 2 bases from V and 6 bases from J, with 7 bases between. This CDR3 comprises 12 residues. Germline-derived CDR1 and CDR2 are KGHSH and LQKENI.

This clonotype was counted only a few times. V gene TRBV7-9 combines with J gene TRBJ2-3; 9 nucleotides line up with TRBD2. The CDR3 has 17 residues. The V gene end was trimmed by 4 bases and the J gene end by 3 bases; junction bases not matched to a gene: 11. CDR1 is SEHNR and CDR2 is FQNEAQ in the germline V gene (reference sequence). CDR3 DNA: TGTGCCAGCAGCTCCCTGGCGCGGGAGGGCATTACAGATACGCAGTATTTT. Its protein product is CASSSLAREGITDTQYF.

This clonotype showed up many times. This chain links TRBV4-1 with TRBJ2-7, with a weak D call TRBD1 (6 bases). CDR1 is MGHRA and CDR2 is YSYEKL in the germline V gene. CDR3 length: 16 residues. The V end was cut by 1 base, the J end by 0 bases, with 13 bases between. The CDR3 loop reads CASSQGRQASSYEQYF. CDR3 nucleotide sequence: TGCGCCAGCAGCCAAGGGAGACAGGCCAGCTCCTACGAGCAGTACTTC.

This chain connects TRBV5-5 to TRBJ2-1; D unresolved. Germline CDR1 is SGHKS and CDR2 is YYEKEE (reference sequence). This CDR3 spans 15 amino acids. Deletions cut 1 base from V and 2 bases from J, with 10 bases between. CDR3: CASSLPGTAYNEQFF. The CDR3 DNA is TGTGCCAGCAGCTTGCCGGGTACCGCCTACAATGAGCAGTTCTTC.

This clonotype was observed a few times. The rearrangement uses TRBV15 and TRBJ2-5; no reliable D call. Germline CDR1 is LNHNV and CDR2 is YYDKDF (reference sequence). CDR3 length equals 14 residues. The germline V and J ends were trimmed by 2 bases and 5 bases, with 12 bases remaining between them. This CDR3 reads CATSRSRGLETQYF. The DNA of the CDR3 is TGTGCCACCAGCAGATCCAGAGGATTGGAGACCCAGTACTTC.

This clonotype was seen a handful of times. This sequence joins TRBV24-1 and TRBJ1-4, with 10 bases identical to TRBD1. The CDR3 length is 16 residues. The ends lost 3 bases at V and 8 bases at J; junction bases unmatched: 8. Germline V gene lookup returns CDR1 KGHDR and CDR2 SFDVKD. CDR3: CATSDPSGTGVEKLFF. The DNA of the CDR3 is TGTGCCACCAGTGATCCCTCCGGGACAGGGGTAGAAAAACTGTTTTTT.